These 25 T cell receptor beta chains came from one sample sequenced in a study of PD-1 blockade in classical Hodgkin lymphoma. Assay used: immunoSEQ multiplex PCR; TCRdb lists only in-frame clones, some missing. The table records roughly 100,000 clones, approximately 89% of them present only once. The time point here: cycle 4 day 1 (C4D1), after about 6 weeks of nivolumab. Autologous stem cell transplantation was followed by relapse in every patient, and brentuximab vedotin exposure varied. The source was peripheral blood mononuclear cells (PBMCs), collected before the fourth cycle of nivolumab. These receptors were obtained from a human donor with classical Hodgkin lymphoma.

This clone was detected only once. V usage is TRBV30 and J usage is TRBJ1-2, with 10 bases matching TRBD1. J was trimmed by 9 bases and V by 5 bases; bases with no gene match: 6. This CDR3 spans 12 amino acids. Germline values: CDR1 GTSNPN, CDR2 SVGIG (reference sequence). This CDR3 is CAWARDRGSYTF. Written as DNA, the CDR3 is TGTGCCTGGGCCCGGGACAGGGGTAGCTACACCTTC.

This sequence joins TRBV6-5 and TRBJ1-2; 7 bases are a match to TRBD1. V trimming: 2 bases; J trimming: 4 bases; junction bases outside the gene matches: 7. The germline gives CDR1 MNHEY, CDR2 SVGAGI. This CDR3 is 15 amino acids long. CDR3: CASSYPKGASYGYTF. The CDR3 DNA follows: TGTGCCAGCAGTTACCCCAAGGGGGCGAGCTATGGCTACACCTTC.

The chain recombines TRBV4-1 with TRBJ2-1; D is unclear. Germline values: CDR1 MGHRA, CDR2 YSYEKL. The CDR3 has 12 residues. Deletions cut 2 bases from V and 10 bases from J, with 9 bases between. The CDR3 nucleotides read TGCGCCAGCAGCCAATTTAGTGGGGAGCAGTTCTTC. Its protein product is CASSQFSGEQFF.

This clone was seen only a few times. The chain carries TRBV30 and TRBJ2-6; D tentatively reads TRBD1 or TRBD2 (5 bases each). CDR1 GTSNPN and CDR2 SVGIG come from the germline V gene (reference sequence). The CDR3 totals 13 residues. Trimming took 8 bases from V and 1 from J, leaving 9 bases between them. CDR3 region: CAGTVSGANVLTF. The DNA of the CDR3 is TGTGCCGGGACGGTTTCTGGGGCCAACGTCCTGACTTTC.

The chain employs TRBV29-1 and TRBJ2-1; no clear D gene. The V gene lost 7 bases and the J gene lost 5 bases, with 12 bases spanning the gap. The CDR3 contains 12 residues. Germline CDR1 is SQVTM and CDR2 is ANQGSEA. Written as DNA, the CDR3 is TGCAGCGCCAGTTATTCTGACAATGAGCAGTTCTTC. Translated, it gives CSASYSDNEQFF.

The J gene is TRBJ2-2, the V gene TRBV19; TRBD2 aligns across 11 bases. Germline CDR1 is LNHDA and CDR2 is SQIVND (reference sequence). The CDR3 runs to 14 residues. V was pared by 9 bases and J by 4 bases, with 4 bases of the junction left unmatched. The CDR3 region is CASRLAGRTGELFF. DNA of the CDR3: TGTGCCAGCAGACTAGCGGGACGCACCGGGGAGCTGTTTTTT. The full variable domain, with the rest looked up from reference TRBV19 and TRBJ2-2, is DGGITQSPKYLFRKEGQNVTLSCEQNLNHDAMYWYRQDPGQGLRLIYYSQIVNDFQKGDIAEGYSVSREKKESFPLTVTSAQKNPTAFYLCASRLAGRTGELFFGEGSRLTVL.

In this sample, this clone turned up a few times. The CDR3 DNA sequence: TGTGCCTGGAGTCCCGACAGGGGGTTTAATGGCTACACCTTC. Protein: CAWSPDRGFNGYTF. The chain employs TRBV30 and TRBJ1-2; 9 positions match TRBD1. CDR3 size: 14 residues. After removal of 2 bases from V and 6 bases from J, the junction contained 7 bases not matched to a gene. Germline V CDR1 and CDR2: GTSNPN, SVGIG (reference sequence).

This clone turned up a few times. At one boundary the junction diverges from the germline segment, which might be a read error. The V gene is TRBV5-6, the J gene TRBJ2-3; TRBD1 matches 9 bases. The germline V gene has CDR1 SGHDT and CDR2 YYEEEE. There are 15 residues in the CDR3. The chain's CDR3 is CASSLDRGGVDTQYF. For the CDR3, the DNA is TGTGCCAGCAGTTTGGACAGGGGAGGAGTAGATACGCAGTATTTT.

This clone was counted a single time. This chain joins TRBV28 and TRBJ1-3, with D unclear. This CDR3 is built from 15 residues. Trimming shortened V by 3 bases and J by 0 bases, and 9 bases separated the two germline ends. Germline CDR1 and CDR2: MDHEN and SYDVKM. CDR3 in amino acids: CASSFDISSGNTIYF. The CDR3 nucleotides are TGTGCCAGCAGTTTTGACATAAGCTCTGGAAACACCATATATTTT.

In the case of this clone: Within the sample, other DNA sequences also encode this same CDR3. The chain couples TRBV18 to TRBJ1-2; the D gene is possibly TRBD1 (5 bases). This CDR3 comprises 13 residues. Trimming left V 2 bases short and J 2 bases short, with 6 bases between. CDR1 KGHSH and CDR2 LQKENI come from the germline V gene. The CDR3 loop is CASSPDSNYGYTF. The CDR3 nucleotides read TGTGCCAGCTCACCAGACAGCAACTATGGCTACACCTTC.

As regards this clone: Other nucleotide sequences in the sample specify the same CDR3. The CDR3 nucleotides are TGTGCCAGTAGTAGGGGGTATGGCAATCAGCCCCAGCATTTT. This gives the protein CASSRGYGNQPQHF. The chain is built from TRBV19 and TRBJ1-5; a possible D gene is TRBD1 (5 bases). Per the germline V gene, CDR1 is LNHDA and CDR2 is SQIVND (reference sequence). CDR3 size: 14 residues. V was cut by 4 bases and J by 2 bases, with 9 bases left in between.

The chain couples TRBV6-5 to TRBJ2-7; a possible D gene is TRBD1 (6 bases). This CDR3 is built from 14 residues. Trimming took 5 bases from V and 3 from J, leaving 14 bases between them. Per the germline V gene, CDR1 is MNHEY and CDR2 is SVGAGI. DNA of the CDR3: TGTGCCAGCAGTCCAATGGGGGACAACTACGAGCAGTACTTC. It encodes CASSPMGDNYEQYF.

This clone showed up just a few times. The chain is built from TRBV5-6 and TRBJ1-4, with D unclear. The germline CDR1 and CDR2 sequences are SGHDT and YYEEEE. V lost 4 bases and J 6 bases, leaving 7 bases between the germline ends. This CDR3 is 12 amino acids long. CDR3 loop: CASSREDEKLFF. For the CDR3, the DNA is TGTGCCAGCAGCAGAGAGGATGAAAAACTGTTTTTT.

This chain links TRBV25-1 with TRBJ1-2; D not resolved. Trimming removed 3 bases at V and 8 bases at J, with 19 bases between. The germline gives CDR1 MGHDK, CDR2 SYGVNS. The CDR3 totals 15 residues. In DNA form, the CDR3 reads TGTGCCAGCAGTGATCCCGCCTCCGGGTCTTGGGGCTACACCTTC. Translation gives CASSDPASGSWGYTF.

This chain links TRBV6-6 with TRBJ2-7; the D gene is possibly TRBD2 (5 bases). V gave up 8 bases and J gave up 6 bases, with 11 bases separating them. The CDR3 extends over 11 amino acids. Looked up from germline, CDR1 is MNHNY and CDR2 is SVGAGI (reference sequence). The CDR3 DNA sequence: TGTGCCAGCGCCGAGGGTCCCGAGCAGTACTTC. It yields the protein CASAEGPEQYF.

This clone has only a few counts. The chain carries TRBV7-9 and TRBJ1-1; D not resolved. V lost 5 bases and J 2 bases, leaving 15 bases between the germline ends. Germline V gene data show CDR1 as SEHNR and CDR2 as FQNEAQ (reference sequence). This CDR3 contains 15 residues. DNA for the CDR3: TGTGCCAGCAGCCCTCCTCCAGCCACCAACACTGAAGCTTTCTTT. It specifies CASSPPPATNTEAFF.

V is TRBV14 and J is TRBJ2-3; 7 bases align to TRBD2. CDR3 length: 18 amino acids. In germline, CDR1 is SGHDN, CDR2 FVKESK. V lost 1 base, J lost 2 bases, and 12 bases stayed unmatched. CDR3 sequence: CASSQGAGRRTPTDTQYF. CDR3 sequence (DNA): TGTGCCAGCAGCCAAGGAGCGGGAAGGCGCACCCCCACAGATACGCAGTATTTT.

The chain combines TRBV27 with TRBJ1-5; 9 nucleotides match TRBD1. V was clipped by 6 bases and J by 5 bases; unmatched bases: 8. This CDR3 is 15 amino acids long. CDR1 and CDR2 from the germline V gene are MNHEY and SMNVEV (reference sequence). The CDR3 coding sequence is TGTGCCAGCAGGATAACAGGGGGCGCTCATCAGCCCCAGCATTTT. Residues: CASRITGGAHQPQHF.

This clone was detected once. The rearrangement uses TRBV28 and TRBJ2-1; D could derive from TRBD1 or TRBD2 (5 bases each). The CDR3 spans 15 residues. The V gene lost 7 bases and the J gene lost 6 bases, with 19 bases spanning the gap. CDR1 is MDHEN, CDR2 SYDVKM, per germline. The CDR3 protein is CASTGGDDVPNEQFF. As DNA, the CDR3 is TGTGCCAGCACTGGGGGAGATGATGTCCCCAATGAGCAGTTCTTC.

The chain uses TRBV6-1 and TRBJ1-2; 7 positions agree with TRBD1. Trimming at V came to 6 bases and at J to 7 bases, leaving 14 bases not matched to a gene. The CDR3 extends over 15 amino acids. Germline values: CDR1 MNHNS, CDR2 SASEGT. DNA for the CDR3: TGTGCCAGCAGCCGAAACGGGGGACAGTCTACTGGCTACACCTTC. Protein sequence: CASSRNGGQSTGYTF.

The V and J genes are TRBV6-5 and TRBJ2-7, with TRBD1 as a possible D gene (6 bases). Germline CDR1 MNHEY, CDR2 SVGAGI. Trimming took off 2 bases at V and 1 base at J, with 12 bases between the two ends. The CDR3 has 15 residues. CDR3 loop: CASSYLDSLSYEQYF. In DNA, the CDR3 is TGTGCCAGCAGTTACCTGGACAGCCTATCCTACGAGCAGTACTTC.

The chain joins TRBV7-9 to TRBJ2-1; 11 nucleotides agree with TRBD2. CDR1 and CDR2 from the germline V gene are SEHNR and FQNEAQ (reference sequence). This CDR3 comprises 16 residues. V dropped 3 bases and J dropped 4; count of bases not matched to a gene: 5. This CDR3 reads CASSLQLAGAYNEQFF. The CDR3 DNA sequence: TGTGCCAGCAGCTTGCAACTAGCGGGAGCTTACAATGAGCAGTTCTTC.

In its sample, this clone was seen once. The chain recombines TRBV6-5 with TRBJ1-4, with D perhaps TRBD1 (5 bases). Trimming took 4 bases from V and 8 from J, leaving 14 bases between them. The CDR3 loop spans 14 amino acids. CDR1 MNHEY and CDR2 SVGAGI come from the germline V gene. CDR3 coding DNA: TGTGCCAGCAGTTGGAGGACAAGGGAAGAAAAACTGTTTTTT. This translates into CASSWRTREEKLFF.

This clone showed up many times. V and J are TRBV10-1 and TRBJ2-1, with 9 bases aligning to TRBD2. Germline trimming cut 5 bases from V and 1 base from J; bases unmatched to any gene: 12. The CDR3 is 18 residues long. Germline V gives CDR1 WNHNN, CDR2 SYGVQD (reference sequence). CDR3 amino acids: CASSSRAGGRLSYNEQFF. The CDR3 region has the DNA TGCGCCAGCAGTTCTCGAGCGGGAGGCCGCCTTTCCTACAATGAGCAGTTCTTC.

This clone was recorded only once. The chain has TRBV6-5 and TRBJ1-3, with D hard to call. V gave up 3 bases and J gave up 0 bases, with 12 bases separating them. The CDR3 consists of 16 residues. CDR1 MNHEY and CDR2 SVGAGI come from the germline V gene. The CDR3 is CASSYERPSSGNTIYF. CDR3 nucleotide sequence: TGTGCCAGCAGTTATGAACGGCCGAGCTCTGGAAACACCATATATTTT.